This TCR beta chain was identified in a study of blood T cell repertoires in COVID-19. Study overall: The study drew acute and convalescent COVID-19 samples from the United States, Italy and Spain. Sample material is recorded as cDNA or gDNA derived from T cells, B-cell-depleted T cells, or PBMCs.

In the authors' workflow: Cell counts per sample came from amplifying reference gene primers. Assay used: immunoSEQ multiplex PCR; TCRdb lists only in-frame clones, some missing. That table is the source of V, J and clone size, and D and trimming were worked out from the DNA. The profile shows about 160,000 clones, less than 85% of them singletons. CDR3 length equals 15 residues. Looked up from germline, CDR1 is SGDLS and CDR2 is YYNGEE. V was clipped by 5 bases and J by 9 bases; unmatched bases: 8. This rearrangement joins TRBV9 to TRBJ1-6; 10 bases agree with TRBD1. Sequencing was done on a sample of peripheral blood. This receptor was identified in a human donor with acute or convalescent COVID-19. The donor label of this sample is uncertain. The CDR3 nucleotides read TGTGCCAGCAGACAGACGGGACAGGGGACTTCACCCCTCCACTTT. It specifies CASRQTGQGTSPLHF.